These T cell receptor beta chains were read from a single sample in a study of blood T cell repertoires in COVID-19. Here immunoSEQ multiplex PCR was the method, and the copy in TCRdb shows in-frame clones only, minus some. Altogether around 250,000 clones are present, just under 85% being singletons, with the ten largest covering over 14%. Sequenced: PBMCs or T cells enriched from blood (not recorded which). These receptors all come from a middle-aged man who had recovered from COVID-19. The CDR3 runs from the conserved cysteine through the conserved F or W. The D gene is left open where the match is weak. Not all rows give a size; the values are once, few, many and, for expanded clones, a class.

CDR3nt: TGTGCCAGCTCACCAACCGACAGGGGAAACACTGAAGCTTTCTTT; CDR3aa: CASSPTDRGNTEAFF; j_gene: TRBJ1-1; d_gene: TRBD1; v_gene: TRBV18; abundance: .
CDR3nt: TGTGCCAGCAGTTTCAACGGACAGGGCAATCAGCCCCAGCATTTT; CDR3aa: CASSFNGQGNQPQHF; j_gene: TRBJ1-5; d_gene: TRBD1; v_gene: TRBV27; abundance: few
CDR3nt: TGTGCCAGCAGAAATTCGCGGAACACTGAAGCTTTCTTT; CDR3aa: CASRNSRNTEAFF; j_gene: TRBJ1-1; d_gene: .; v_gene: TRBV27; abundance: once
CDR3nt: TGTGCCAGCAGCTTAGATGCAGGGGCAGGAGAGACCCAGTACTTC; CDR3aa: CASSLDAGAGETQYF; j_gene: TRBJ2-5; d_gene: .; v_gene: TRBV7-6; abundance: once
CDR3nt: TGTGCCAGCAGCTTAACACCGAATCAGCCCCAGCATTTT; CDR3aa: CASSLTPNQPQHF; j_gene: TRBJ1-5; d_gene: .; v_gene: TRBV7-2; abundance: .
CDR3nt: TGTGCCAGTAGTAGAAAGGTTGGGCTAGCGGCTTACAATGAGCAGTTCTTC; CDR3aa: CASSRKVGLAAYNEQFF; j_gene: TRBJ2-1; d_gene: TRBD2; v_gene: TRBV19; abundance: .
CDR3nt: TGTGCCAGCTCACCAGGGCGGGGTGATCAGCCCCAGCATTTT; CDR3aa: CASSPGRGDQPQHF; j_gene: TRBJ1-5; d_gene: .; v_gene: TRBV18; abundance: .
CDR3nt: TGTGCCAGCAGTCTTGACTTCACAGAGACCCAGTACTTC; CDR3aa: CASSLDFTETQYF; j_gene: TRBJ2-5; d_gene: .; v_gene: TRBV3-1/TRBV3-2; abundance: .
CDR3nt: TGTGCCACTCGGGACAGGGGTCTCCCGAATCAGCCCCAGCATTTT; CDR3aa: CATRDRGLPNQPQHF; j_gene: TRBJ1-5; d_gene: TRBD1; v_gene: TRBV28; abundance: once
CDR3nt: TGCGCCAGCAGCGGGCTTGACAGGGTGAACAATGAGCAGTTCTTC; CDR3aa: CASSGLDRVNNEQFF; j_gene: TRBJ2-1; d_gene: TRBD1; v_gene: TRBV5-1; abundance: .
CDR3nt: TGCAGTGCTAGTAAGCTAGCGACATCCCCAGATACGCAGTATTTT; CDR3aa: CSASKLATSPDTQYF; j_gene: TRBJ2-3; d_gene: .; v_gene: TRBV20-1; abundance: few
CDR3nt: TGCGCCAGCAGCCAAGTAGGAGGGACAGGGCGCACAGATACGCAGTATTTT; CDR3aa: CASSQVGGTGRTDTQYF; j_gene: TRBJ2-3; d_gene: TRBD1; v_gene: TRBV4-1; abundance: .
CDR3nt: TGCGCCAGCAGCCAGCATACCCCCGGTAGCGGGGGGCTCTCCGCTAAAGAGCAGTACTTC; CDR3aa: CASSQHTPGSGGLSAKEQYF; j_gene: TRBJ2-7; d_gene: TRBD2; v_gene: TRBV5-1; abundance: .
CDR3nt: TGCGCCAGCAGACCCGGGGGAAGGAACACCGGGGAGCTGTTTTTT; CDR3aa: CASRPGGRNTGELFF; j_gene: TRBJ2-2; d_gene: .; v_gene: TRBV5-1; abundance: .
CDR3nt: TGCAGCGTTGAAGGGACTAGCGGACCCCAGGGAGAGACCCAGTACTTC; CDR3aa: CSVEGTSGPQGETQYF; j_gene: TRBJ2-5; d_gene: TRBD2; v_gene: TRBV29-1; abundance: .
CDR3nt: TGCGCCAGCAGCCAAGAAGTGGAGGGGGCGCGCTATGGCTACACCTTC; CDR3aa: CASSQEVEGARYGYTF; j_gene: TRBJ1-2; d_gene: TRBD1; v_gene: TRBV4-1; abundance: .
CDR3nt: TGTGCCAGCACCTACGCCAGGGCGGACACTGAAGCTTTCTTT; CDR3aa: CASTYARADTEAFF; j_gene: TRBJ1-1; d_gene: .; v_gene: TRBV18; abundance: .
CDR3nt: TGTGCCAGCAGCTTAGCGTCCGGGGGTGAGCAGTTCTTC; CDR3aa: CASSLASGGEQFF; j_gene: TRBJ2-1; d_gene: .; v_gene: TRBV7-9; abundance: .